Each of the 6 T cell receptor beta chains below was sequenced from the same sample in a study of tumor and adjacent non-tumor tissue in lung cancer. TCRbeta libraries were built with three rounds of nested PCR, modified from ARM-PCR. Via MiXCR, TCRdb re-called the multiplex PCR reads, giving one row per CDR3 protein. The sample carries approximately 90,000 distinct CDR3 sequences, around two thirds recorded once. The template was RNA from unsorted bulk tissue. The source material was lung tumor tissue. The receptors shown here come from a man between 65 and 85 years old with non-small cell lung cancer.

In this sample, this clonotype turned up a few times. A read error is possible here, since a much larger clone lies one base away. The rearrangement links TRBV6-6 to TRBJ1-5; the D gene is possibly TRBD1 (5 bases). The germline CDR1 and CDR2 sequences are MNHNY and SVGAGI (reference sequence). The CDR3 loop spans 15 amino acids. The CDR3 DNA is TGTGTCAGCAGACAAAACGGGGCCTCCGATCAGCCCCAGCATTTT. Translated, it gives CVSRQNGASDQPQHF.

The sample holds many counts of this clonotype. The J gene is TRBJ2-7, the V gene TRBV10-3, with a weak D call TRBD1 (6 bases). CDR1 and CDR2 (germline): ENHRY, SYGVKD. V was clipped by 4 bases and J by 3 bases, with 13 bases between them. The CDR3 length is 14 residues. Here the CDR3 DNA reads TGTGCCATCAGTGGTCTGGGGGCAGGCTACGAGCAGTACTTC. Its translation is CAISGLGAGYEQYF.

The table lists this clonotype with a few counts. One base away lies a much larger clone, so this may be a sequencing read error. The chain combines TRBV2 with TRBJ2-1; D perhaps matches TRBD2 (5 bases). Germline CDR1 SNHLY, CDR2 FYNNEI. CDR3 length: 13 residues. The V and J ends lost 7 bases and 12 bases respectively, with 19 bases between them. CDR3 in DNA: TGTGCCAGCAACGGTCGGGATGGGGATGGGCAGTTCTTC. Its translation is CASNGRDGDGQFF.

The chain employs TRBV29-1 and TRBJ2-7; either TRBD1 or TRBD2 may supply D (6 bases each). V lost 2 bases, J lost 7 bases, and 18 bases lay in between. Germline CDR1 is SQVTM and CDR2 is ANQGSEA. CDR3 length: 14 amino acids. The CDR3 sequence: CSVEKVVGGGEQYF. The CDR3 bases are TGCAGCGTTGAAAAGGTAGTGGGGGGCGGGGAGCAGTACTTC.

In regard to this clonotype: At one end, the junction sequence differs from germline, possibly due to a read error. CDR3 DNA: TGTGCCAGTAGCCCTGGACCAGCGGGGCCCTTGAGCACGGATACGCAGTATTTT. It specifies CASSPGPAGPLSTDTQYF. V and J are TRBV11-2 and TRBJ2-3; 7 bases are shared with TRBD2. The CDR3 has 18 amino acids. CDR1 and CDR2 from the germline V gene are SGHAT and FQNNGV. Drawing the rest from reference TRBV11-2 and TRBJ2-3, the complete variable domain is EAGVAQSPRYKIIEKRQSVAFWCNPISGHATLYWYQQILGQGPKLLIQFQNNGVVDDSQLPKDRFSAERLKGVDSTLKIQPAKLEDSAVYLCASSPGPAGPLSTDTQYFGPGTRLTVL.

Details on this clonotype: An end of the junction differs from the germline gene, which may be a read error. This chain connects TRBV6-1 to TRBJ2-6, with D possibly TRBD1 on 6 matching bases. Germline V gives CDR1 MNHNS, CDR2 SASEGT. The CDR3 is made up of 16 amino acids. The CDR3 nucleotides read TGTGCTAGCAGTGCCGAGGACAGCTCCGGGGCCAACGTCCGGACTTTC. Amino acids: CASSAEDSSGANVRTF.